This TCR beta chain was obtained from a study of a mutant IDH1 vaccine in newly diagnosed glioma. Across the study: Former treatment meant radiotherapy, temozolomide, or both; the majority had gotten both. Points from the study as a whole: Vaccine-induced immune responses occurred in under 95% of patients.

V shed 2 bases and J shed 7 bases, with 13 bases lying between them. The V gene's germline CDR1 is SGDLS and CDR2 YYNGEE. The CDR3 loop spans 13 amino acids. Profiling relied on immunoSEQ multiplex PCR, and the TCRdb table lists in-frame clones only, not all of them. The sample contains about 68,000 clones, about four fifths of which appear only once. Described time point: baseline, week 1 (first vaccination visit). Treatment meaning: pre-vaccination baseline after standard-of-care therapy. Notes on this clone: The antigen is undetermined.

The V and J genes are TRBV9 and TRBJ2-7; D is uncertain. The origin of this receptor is a man aged 45-60 years with glioma. Sample: PBMCs, taken from a glioma patient treated with radiotherapy, temozolomide or both. The CDR3 nucleotides are TGTGCCAGCAGCGTGAGGTCGTGGGAAGAGCAGTACTTC. Protein product: CASSVRSWEEQYF.